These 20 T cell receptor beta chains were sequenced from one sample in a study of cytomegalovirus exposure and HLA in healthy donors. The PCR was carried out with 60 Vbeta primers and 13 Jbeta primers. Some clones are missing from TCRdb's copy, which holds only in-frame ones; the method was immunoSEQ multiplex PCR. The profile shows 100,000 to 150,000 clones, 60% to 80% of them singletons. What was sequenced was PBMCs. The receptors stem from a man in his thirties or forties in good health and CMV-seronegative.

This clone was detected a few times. The CDR3 nucleotides read TGTGCCAGCAGTCCGGGACTGCGGTACGAGCAGTACTTC. Translated: CASSPGLRYEQYF. This chain uses TRBV28 with TRBJ2-7; D is possibly TRBD2 (6 bases). V was clipped by 5 bases and J by 4 bases, with 12 bases between them. Germline V gives CDR1 MDHEN, CDR2 SYDVKM. The CDR3 is 13 amino acids. Full variable domain (rest looked up from reference TRBV28 and TRBJ2-7): DVKVTQSSRYLVKRTGEKVFLECVQDMDHENMFWYRQDPGLGLRLIYFSYDVKMKEKGDIPEGYSVSREKKERFSLILESASTNQTSMYLCASSPGLRYEQYFGPGTRLTVT.

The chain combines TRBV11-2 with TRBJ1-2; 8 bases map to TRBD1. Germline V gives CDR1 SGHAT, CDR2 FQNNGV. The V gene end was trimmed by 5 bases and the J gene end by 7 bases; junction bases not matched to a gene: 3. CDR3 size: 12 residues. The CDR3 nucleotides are TGTGCCAGCAGCGTACAGGGGGTTGGCTACACCTTC. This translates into CASSVQGVGYTF.

CDR3 region: CASSQDGDSRIETQYF. The CDR3 DNA follows: TGCGCCAGCAGCCAAGATGGCGATAGCCGGATCGAGACCCAGTACTTC. V usage is TRBV4-1 and J usage is TRBJ2-5, with D unresolved. The germline CDR1 and CDR2 sequences are MGHRA and YSYEKL. V lost 0 bases and J lost 5, with 16 bases in between. The CDR3 runs to 16 residues.

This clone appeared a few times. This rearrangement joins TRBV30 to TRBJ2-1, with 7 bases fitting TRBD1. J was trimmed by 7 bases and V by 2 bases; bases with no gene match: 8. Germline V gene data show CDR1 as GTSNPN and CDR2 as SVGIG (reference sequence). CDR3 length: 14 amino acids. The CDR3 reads CAWSIGGPLNEQFF. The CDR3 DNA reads TGTGCCTGGAGTATAGGGGGCCCTTTGAATGAGCAGTTCTTC.

The CDR3 sequence: CASSLVAAGNTIYF. The CDR3 DNA sequence: TGCGCCAGCAGCTTGGTGGCAGCTGGAAACACCATATATTTT. The chain employs TRBV5-1 and TRBJ1-3; D gene ambiguous. Germline V gene sequence: CDR1 SGHRS, CDR2 YFSETQ. CDR3 length: 14 amino acids. Trimming took off 0 bases at V and 2 bases at J, with 6 bases between the two ends.

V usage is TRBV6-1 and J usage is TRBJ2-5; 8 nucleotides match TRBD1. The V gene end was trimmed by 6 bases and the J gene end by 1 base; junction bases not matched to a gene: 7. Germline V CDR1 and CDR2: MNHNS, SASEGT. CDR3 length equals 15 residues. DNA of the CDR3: TGTGCCAGCAGCGACAGGGGAATGCCCCAAGAGACCCAGTACTTC. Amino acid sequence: CASSDRGMPQETQYF.

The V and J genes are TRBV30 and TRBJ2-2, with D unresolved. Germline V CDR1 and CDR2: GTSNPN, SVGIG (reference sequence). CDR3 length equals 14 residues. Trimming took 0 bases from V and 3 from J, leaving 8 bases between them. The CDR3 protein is CAWSVRFDTGELFF. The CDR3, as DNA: TGTGCCTGGAGTGTACGGTTCGACACCGGGGAGCTGTTTTTT.

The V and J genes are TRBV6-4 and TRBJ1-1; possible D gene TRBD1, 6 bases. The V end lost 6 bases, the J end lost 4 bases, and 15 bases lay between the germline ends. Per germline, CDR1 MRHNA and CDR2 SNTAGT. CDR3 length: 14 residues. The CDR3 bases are TGTGCCAGCAGGGAACACAGGGAGCCCACTGAAGCTTTCTTT. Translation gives CASREHREPTEAFF.

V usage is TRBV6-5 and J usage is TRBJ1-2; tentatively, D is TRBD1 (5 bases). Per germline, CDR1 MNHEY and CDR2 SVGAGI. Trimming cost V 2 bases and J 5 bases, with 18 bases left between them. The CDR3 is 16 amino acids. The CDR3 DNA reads TGTGCCAGCAGTTACCTCGAAACAGCGAGACAGTATGGCTACACCTTC. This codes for CASSYLETARQYGYTF.

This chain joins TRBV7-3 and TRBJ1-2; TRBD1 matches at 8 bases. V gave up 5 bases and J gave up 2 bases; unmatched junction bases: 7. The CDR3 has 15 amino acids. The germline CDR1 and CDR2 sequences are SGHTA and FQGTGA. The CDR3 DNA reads TGTGCCAGCAGCCCAGATGGACAGGGAAACTATGGCTACACCTTC. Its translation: CASSPDGQGNYGYTF.

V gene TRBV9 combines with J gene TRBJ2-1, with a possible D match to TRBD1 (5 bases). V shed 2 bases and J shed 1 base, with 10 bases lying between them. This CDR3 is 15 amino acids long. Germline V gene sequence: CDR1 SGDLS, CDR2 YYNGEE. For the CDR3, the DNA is TGTGCCAGCAGCGTGGCCAGGGCATCCTACAATGAGCAGTTCTTC. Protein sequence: CASSVARASYNEQFF.

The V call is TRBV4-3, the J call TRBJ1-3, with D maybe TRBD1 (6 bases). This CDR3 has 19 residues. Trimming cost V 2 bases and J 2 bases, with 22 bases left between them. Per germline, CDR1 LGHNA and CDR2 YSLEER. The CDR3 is CASSQHVSGQPSPGNTIYF. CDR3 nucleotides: TGCGCCAGCAGCCAACATGTGTCGGGACAACCTTCCCCTGGAAACACCATATATTTT.

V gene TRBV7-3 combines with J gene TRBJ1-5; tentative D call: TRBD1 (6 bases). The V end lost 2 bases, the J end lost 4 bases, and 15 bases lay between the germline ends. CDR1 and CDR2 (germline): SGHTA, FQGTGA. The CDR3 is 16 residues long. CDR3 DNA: TGTGCCAGCAGCTTACACGACAGGAGGTTAAATCAGCCCCAGCATTTT. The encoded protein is CASSLHDRRLNQPQHF.

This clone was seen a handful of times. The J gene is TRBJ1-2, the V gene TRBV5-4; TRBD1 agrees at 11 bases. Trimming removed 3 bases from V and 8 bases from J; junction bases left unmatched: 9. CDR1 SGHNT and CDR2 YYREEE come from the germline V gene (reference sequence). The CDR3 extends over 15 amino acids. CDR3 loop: CASSSGDRGALGYTF. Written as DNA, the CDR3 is TGTGCCAGCAGCTCCGGGGACAGGGGGGCCCTGGGCTACACCTTC.

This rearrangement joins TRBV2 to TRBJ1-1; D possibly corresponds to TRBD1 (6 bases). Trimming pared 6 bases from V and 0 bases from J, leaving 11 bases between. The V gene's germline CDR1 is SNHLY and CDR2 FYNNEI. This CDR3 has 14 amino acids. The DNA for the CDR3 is TGTGCCAGCAGGCCGGACAGAATGAACACTGAAGCTTTCTTT. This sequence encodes CASRPDRMNTEAFF.

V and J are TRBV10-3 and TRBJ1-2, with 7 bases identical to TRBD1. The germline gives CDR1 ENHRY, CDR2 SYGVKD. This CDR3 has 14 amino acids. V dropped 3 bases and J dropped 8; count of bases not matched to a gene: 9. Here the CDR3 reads CAISDYDRDVGYTF. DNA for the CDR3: TGTGCCATCAGTGACTATGACAGGGATGTGGGCTACACCTTC.

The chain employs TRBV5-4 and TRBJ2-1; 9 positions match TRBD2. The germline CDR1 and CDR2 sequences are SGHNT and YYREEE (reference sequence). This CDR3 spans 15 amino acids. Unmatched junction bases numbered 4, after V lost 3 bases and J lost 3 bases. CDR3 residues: CASSYRSGGYNEQFF. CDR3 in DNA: TGTGCCAGCAGCTATCGTAGCGGGGGCTACAATGAGCAGTTCTTC.

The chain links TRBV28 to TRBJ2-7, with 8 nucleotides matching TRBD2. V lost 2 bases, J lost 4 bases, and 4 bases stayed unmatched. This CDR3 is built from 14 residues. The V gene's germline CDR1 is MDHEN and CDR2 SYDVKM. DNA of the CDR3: TGTGCCAGCAGTTTAACGGGGGGGATGTACGAGCAGTACTTC. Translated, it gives CASSLTGGMYEQYF.

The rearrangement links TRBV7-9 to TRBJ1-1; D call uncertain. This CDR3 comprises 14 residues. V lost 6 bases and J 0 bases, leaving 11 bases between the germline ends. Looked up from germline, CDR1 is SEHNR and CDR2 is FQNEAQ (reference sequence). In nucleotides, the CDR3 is TGTGCCAGCAGTTCTCCAGCGCTGAACACTGAAGCTTTCTTT. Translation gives CASSSPALNTEAFF. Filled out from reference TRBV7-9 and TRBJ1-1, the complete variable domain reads DTGVSQNPRHKITKRGQNVTFRCDPISEHNRLYWYRQTLGQGPEFLTYFQNEAQLEKSRLLSDRFSAERPKGSFSTLEIQRTEQGDSAMYLCASSSPALNTEAFFGQGTRLTVV.

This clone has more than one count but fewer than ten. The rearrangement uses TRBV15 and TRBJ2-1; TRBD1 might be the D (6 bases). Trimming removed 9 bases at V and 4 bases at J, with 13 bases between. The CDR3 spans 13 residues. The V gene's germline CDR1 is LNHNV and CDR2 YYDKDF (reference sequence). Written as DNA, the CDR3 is TGTGCCACGGAGACAGGTTTTTACAATGAGCAGTTCTTC. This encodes CATETGFYNEQFF. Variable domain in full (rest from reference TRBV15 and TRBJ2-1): DAMVIQNPRYQVTQFGKPVTLSCSQTLNHNVMYWYQQKSSQAPKLLFHYYDKDFNNEADTPDNFQSRRPNTSFCFLDIRSPGLGDTAMYLCATETGFYNEQFFGPGTRLTVL.